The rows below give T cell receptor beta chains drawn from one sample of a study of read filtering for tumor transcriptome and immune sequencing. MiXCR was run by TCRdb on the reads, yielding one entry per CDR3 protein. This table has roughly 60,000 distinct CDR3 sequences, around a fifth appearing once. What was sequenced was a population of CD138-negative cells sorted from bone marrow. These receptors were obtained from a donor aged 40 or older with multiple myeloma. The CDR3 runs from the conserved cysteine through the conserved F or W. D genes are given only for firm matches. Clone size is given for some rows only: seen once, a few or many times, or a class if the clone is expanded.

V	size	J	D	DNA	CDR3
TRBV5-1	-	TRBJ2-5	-	TGCGCCAGCAGCAGGGACGGTTTTAAAGAGACCCAGTACTTC	CASSRDGFKETQYF
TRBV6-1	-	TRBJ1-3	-	TGTGCCAGCAGTGCGGGACCGGGACTGGATGGAAACACCATATATTTT	CASSAGPGLDGNTIYF
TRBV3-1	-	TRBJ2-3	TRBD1	TGTGCCAGCAGCCAGGACAGGGGCACAGATACGCAGTATTTT	CASSQDRGTDTQYF
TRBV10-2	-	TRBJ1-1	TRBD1	TGCGTCAGCAGTACAGGGGGGGGTTGGACTGAAGCTTTCTTT	CVSSTGGGWTEAFF
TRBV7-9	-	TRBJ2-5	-	TGTGCCAGCAGCCCCATGACAAGGCCGGAGGCCCAGTACTTC	CASSPMTRPEAQYF
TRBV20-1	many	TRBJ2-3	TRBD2	TGCAGTGCGGGGACTAGCGGTATGATAGATACGCAGTATTTT	CSAGTSGMIDTQYF
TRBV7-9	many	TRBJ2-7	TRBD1	TGTGCCAGCAGCTCCCAGGACAGGCGCCCGTTTTACGAGCAGTACTTC	CASSSQDRRPFYEQYF
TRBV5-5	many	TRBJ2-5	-	TGTGCCAGCAGCAGGACACCCCGGGAGACCCAGTACTTC	CASSRTPRETQYF
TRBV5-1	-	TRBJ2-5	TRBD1	TGCGCCAGCAGCTTCCAGGGGGCCAAAGAGACCCAGTACTTC	CASSFQGAKETQYF
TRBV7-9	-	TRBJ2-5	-	TGTGCCAGCAGCTCCACACAGGGATCACAGGAGACCCAGTACTTC	CASSSTQGSQETQYF
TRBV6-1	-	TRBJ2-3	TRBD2	TGTGCCAGCAGTCGTAGCGGGGGGGCCGCAGATACGCAGTATTTT	CASSRSGGAADTQYF
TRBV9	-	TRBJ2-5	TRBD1	TGTGCCAGCAGCGAATACTCCGGGACAGGGCGCGAGACCCAGTACTTC	CASSEYSGTGRETQYF
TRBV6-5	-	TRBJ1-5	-	TGTGCCAGCAGTCGGACAGAGAGAAGCAATCAGCCCCAGCATTTT	CASSRTERSNQPQHF
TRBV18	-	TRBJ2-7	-	TGTGCCAGCTCACCAAGTACCTCCTACGAGCAGTACTTC	CASSPSTSYEQYF
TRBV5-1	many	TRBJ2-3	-	TGCGCCAGCAGAGGGGACACAGATACGCAGTATTTT	CASRGDTDTQYF
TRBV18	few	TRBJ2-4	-	TGTGCCAGCTCACCACGGGCATCCTCGAAGGACATTCAGTACTTC	CASSPRASSKDIQYF
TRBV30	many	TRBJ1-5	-	TGTGCCTGGGCCCCGGTGGGACGCAACAATCAGCCCCAGCATTTT	CAWAPVGRNNQPQHF